Within the sample, the clone carrying this TCR beta chain is medium-sized. This record belongs to a study of T cell changes during pregnancy in multiple sclerosis. V was shortened by 1 base and J by 0 bases, with 10 bases between the two germline ends. CDR1 and CDR2 from the germline V gene are LGHNA and YSLEER. The CDR3 is 17 residues long. Repertoires were generated with immunoSEQ multiplex PCR, while TCRdb's copy carries only in-frame clones and drops some. The repertoire consists of roughly 56,000 clones, with 88% occurring once and the leading ten covering 1.5% to 2%. This clonotype originated in a female donor with multiple sclerosis, enrolled in a pregnancy study. The V and J genes are TRBV4-3 and TRBJ2-6; unclear D gene. The sample here was peripheral blood, taken in the first trimester of pregnancy. CDR3 bases: TGCGCCAGCAGCCAAGCCGACACCAGCTCTGGGGCCAACGTCCTGACTTTC. This encodes CASSQADTSSGANVLTF.